Each of the 20 T cell receptor beta chains below was sequenced from the same sample in a study of T cells in Graves' hyperthyroidism and ophthalmopathy. RNA transcripts gave rise to amplified TCR beta CDR3 regions. First-round RT-PCR of the TCR CDR3 relied on the HTBI primer set. TCRdb analysed the multiplex PCR reads with MiXCR anew, one entry per CDR3 protein. The data hold some 770,000 distinct CDR3 sequences, with about 16% observed a single time. Sequencing input: blood. Receptor source: a man younger than 35 with Graves' hyperthyroidism.

This clonotype was recorded a few times. J is TRBJ1-5 and V is TRBV6-1; TRBD1 agrees at 7 bases. The germline gives CDR1 MNHNS, CDR2 SASEGT. Trimming cost V 5 bases and J 5 bases; bases outside gene matches: 6. The CDR3 contains 14 residues. CDR3 residues: CASSRIQGDQPQHF. DNA for the CDR3: TGTGCCAGCAGTAGAATTCAGGGGGATCAGCCCCAGCATTTT.

This clonotype occurred many times. The chain joins TRBV19 to TRBJ1-5; 7 nucleotides agree with TRBD1. From germline, CDR1 is LNHDA and CDR2 SQIVND (reference sequence). The CDR3 runs 17 residues. V lost 7 bases to trimming and J lost 7 bases; unmatched junction nucleotides: 19. DNA of the CDR3: TGTGCCAGTAATCCCGACGAGGGGGAGGGGGCCTGGCAGCCCCAGCATTTT. Amino acids: CASNPDEGEGAWQPQHF.

This clonotype has at least ten counts. This rearrangement joins TRBV28 to TRBJ2-2; D gene ambiguous. The V and J ends lost 1 base and 5 bases respectively, with 11 bases between them. CDR1 is MDHEN, CDR2 SYDVKM, per germline. The CDR3 has 15 residues. DNA for the CDR3: TGTGCCAGCAGTTTATTACTTCCGAGGACCGGGGAGCTGTTTTTT. Translation gives CASSLLLPRTGELFF. Full variable domain (outside the CDR3, taken from reference TRBV28 and TRBJ2-2): DVKVTQSSRYLVKRTGEKVFLECVQDMDHENMFWYRQDPGLGLRLIYFSYDVKMKEKGDIPEGYSVSREKKERFSLILESASTNQTSMYLCASSLLLPRTGELFFGEGSRLTVL.

This clonotype was detected only a few times. The CDR3 does not close with the conserved phenylalanine or tryptophan, likely indicating a read error. The genes are TRBV2 and TRBJ1-2; no firm D call. Trimming removed 0 bases at V and 1 base at J, with 3 bases between. The V gene's germline CDR1 is SNHLY and CDR2 FYNNEI. This CDR3 has 13 amino acids. This CDR3 is CASSEAGNYGYTL. Here the CDR3 DNA reads TGTGCCAGCAGTGAAGCGGGTAACTATGGCTACACCCTC.

There are many counts of this clonotype. This chain uses TRBV5-1 with TRBJ2-7; tentative D call: TRBD2 (6 bases). This CDR3 contains 14 residues. Germline CDR1 SGHRS, CDR2 YFSETQ. Trimming removed 3 bases from V and 5 bases from J, with 15 bases in between. The CDR3 nucleotides read TGCGCCAGCAGCTCTCGGGGAGGCCCCCACGAGCAGTACTTC. Amino acids: CASSSRGGPHEQYF.

This clonotype was seen a few times. V usage is TRBV19 and J usage is TRBJ2-1; D tentatively reads TRBD1 or TRBD2 (7 bases each). V shed 3 bases and J shed 6 bases, with 15 bases lying between them. This CDR3 has 15 residues. CDR1 is LNHDA, CDR2 SQIVND, per germline (reference sequence). The CDR3 sequence is CASSIRGGGPNEQFF. CDR3 in DNA: TGTGCCAGTAGTATCAGGGGGGGGGGGCCCAATGAGCAGTTCTTC.

The chain carries TRBV4-1 and TRBJ1-5; 7 bases line up with TRBD1. There are 16 residues in the CDR3. Trimming took 0 bases from V and 4 from J; bases not matched to a gene: 6. Germline V gene data show CDR1 as MGHRA and CDR2 as YSYEKL. The CDR3 here is CASSQEPRTGNQPQHF. The CDR3 DNA reads TGCGCCAGCAGCCAAGAACCAAGGACAGGTAATCAGCCCCAGCATTTT.

This rearrangement joins TRBV18 to TRBJ2-5, with no clear D. Per germline, CDR1 KGHSH and CDR2 LQKENI. CDR3 length: 14 residues. Deletions cut 0 bases from V and 1 base from J, with 6 bases between. The CDR3 sequence is CASSPPKSQETQYF. CDR3 sequence (DNA): TGTGCCAGCTCACCACCTAAGTCCCAAGAGACCCAGTACTTC.

The rearrangement uses TRBV5-6 and TRBJ1-2, with D possibly TRBD1 on 6 matching bases. Trimming shortened V by 5 bases and J by 8 bases, and 25 bases separated the two germline ends. CDR3 size: 16 residues. Germline loops: CDR1 SGHDT, CDR2 YYEEEE. CDR3 protein: CASRSSQGIHPEGYTF. CDR3 bases: TGTGCCAGCAGATCGTCACAGGGAATACACCCAGAGGGCTACACCTTC.

Only one count was recorded for this clonotype. This chain links TRBV20-1 with TRBJ1-2; D gene unclear. This CDR3 contains 12 residues. The V end was cut by 4 bases, the J end by 6 bases, with 12 bases between. CDR1 DFQATT and CDR2 SNEGSKA come from the germline V gene (reference sequence). The CDR3 DNA sequence: TGCAGTGCTATGAGGGAGACCGATGGCTACACCTTC. This sequence encodes CSAMRETDGYTF.

About this clonotype: A clone one base away is much larger, so this may be a read error. The rearrangement links TRBV5-5 to TRBJ2-5, with TRBD2 matching over 8 bases. The CDR3 is 14 amino acids. From germline, CDR1 is SGHKS and CDR2 YYEKEE (reference sequence). Written as DNA, the CDR3 is TGTGCCAACAGCAAAAGGACTAGCAGCGAGACCCAGTACTTC. It specifies CANSKRTSSETQYF.

This clonotype was observed many times. The chain joins TRBV28 to TRBJ2-3; 8 positions match TRBD2. Losses at the gene ends were 3 bases for V and 2 bases for J; bases not matched to a gene: 7. CDR1 and CDR2 from the germline V gene are MDHEN and SYDVKM. The CDR3 totals 16 residues. The CDR3, as DNA: TGTGCCAGCAGTTTCTCGCGGGAGGATACCACAGATACGCAGTATTTT. It encodes CASSFSREDTTDTQYF.

This clonotype was seen only a few times. This sequence joins TRBV6-5 and TRBJ2-2; TRBD2 agrees at 9 bases. CDR3 size: 16 residues. Germline CDR1 MNHEY, CDR2 SVGAGI. V lost 1 base and J lost 6; bases outside the gene matches: 6. The DNA for the CDR3 is TGTGCCAGCAGTTACTTTGCGGGAGGGGGGCCCGGGGAGCTGTTTTTT. Translation gives CASSYFAGGGPGELFF.

This clonotype was detected many times. The chain recombines TRBV11-3 with TRBJ2-2; TRBD2 matches at 7 bases. The germline V gene encodes CDR1 SGHNT and CDR2 YENEEA. The length of the CDR3 is 13 residues. Trimming at V came to 3 bases and at J to 9 bases, leaving 4 bases not matched to a gene. This CDR3 is CASSLRGTRELFF. In DNA, the CDR3 is TGTGCCAGCAGCTTGCGGGGGACCAGGGAGCTGTTTTTT.

The chain combines TRBV9 with TRBJ2-3; 7 bases are shared with TRBD2. Trimming at V came to 4 bases and at J to 4 bases, leaving 12 bases not matched to a gene. The CDR3 runs 16 residues. Germline values: CDR1 SGDLS, CDR2 YYNGEE. The CDR3, as DNA: TGTGCCAGCAGCTTAACCGGGGCGGGAGCTGCAGATACGCAGTATTTT. Its translation is CASSLTGAGAADTQYF.

The CDR3 sequence is CSARDLYRSGNQPQHF. DNA for the CDR3: TGCAGTGCTAGAGATCTCTATCGGTCAGGGAATCAGCCCCAGCATTTT. V and J are TRBV20-1 and TRBJ1-5, with D perhaps TRBD1 (5 bases). The germline CDR1 and CDR2 sequences are DFQATT and SNEGSKA (reference sequence). With 0 bases removed from V and 4 bases from J, the gap between germline ends came to 16 bases. The CDR3 is made up of 16 amino acids.

In its sample, this clonotype was seen a few times. The V and J genes are TRBV30 and TRBJ2-1, with D possibly being TRBD2 (5 bases). Trimming took 1 base from V and 8 from J, leaving 6 bases between them. The CDR3 runs 11 residues. The germline V gene encodes CDR1 GTSNPN and CDR2 SVGIG (reference sequence). CDR3 region: CAWSASHEQFF. The CDR3 nucleotides read TGTGCCTGGAGTGCTAGCCATGAGCAGTTCTTC.

The chain combines TRBV5-6 with TRBJ1-6, with unresolved D. Germline assignment: CDR1 SGHDT and CDR2 YYEEEE. The V end lost 0 bases, the J end lost 5 bases, and 6 bases lay between the germline ends. The CDR3 runs 14 residues. This chain's CDR3 is CASSLEQHNSPLHF. The CDR3, as DNA: TGTGCCAGCAGCTTGGAACAGCATAATTCACCCCTCCACTTT.

V gene TRBV20-1 combines with J gene TRBJ2-7; 10 bases align to TRBD2. The CDR3 has 15 residues. Germline values: CDR1 DFQATT, CDR2 SNEGSKA (reference sequence). Losses at the gene ends were 4 bases for V and 5 bases for J; bases not matched to a gene: 11. In nucleotides, the CDR3 is TGCAGTGCTAACAGAGCGGGAGGGCTACCCCACGAGCAGTACTTC. Translation gives CSANRAGGLPHEQYF.

The sample holds many counts of this clonotype. The CDR3 region has the DNA TGTGCCTGGAGTCCTGTTGGAAACACCATATATTTT. Residues: CAWSPVGNTIYF. The genes are TRBV30 and TRBJ1-3; the D is unclear. Trimming removed 2 bases from V and 3 bases from J, with 5 bases in between. The CDR3 is 12 residues long. Germline loops: CDR1 GTSNPN, CDR2 SVGIG (reference sequence).